This section outlines one T cell receptor beta chain sequence together with its context. This clone's antigen is unknown. Base qualities are not recorded, but no much larger clone differs from it by a single base. This sample is part of a study of blood T cell repertoires in COVID-19 (dated by TCRdb to 2018 to 2020). Describing the broader study: Samples from collaborators originated in the United States, Italy and Spain and spanned both the acute and convalescent phases of COVID-19. The material from the prospective study consisted of cDNA or gDNA derived from T cells, B-cell-depleted T cells, or PBMCs. Deeply sampled blood TCRbeta repertoires from subjects exposed to, actively infected with, or recovered from COVID-19 were included in the dataset. A freely available public database, intended as a resource for researchers studying the immune response to SARS-CoV-2, is where the repertoires were released. The samples were drawn from the first 160 participants of the ongoing ImmuneRACE study and from 1,200 or so subjects provided by 6 global collaborators. Nearly every sample came with metadata listing a de-identified subject ID, COVID-19 status, age in years and sex. Where available, HLA class I and class II types were taken from metadata supplied by the sample provider and were not determined by assay-based typing.

Between the V and J ends, shortened by 4 bases and 1 base respectively, the junction contains 13 bases. From the germline V gene, CDR1 is SNHLY and CDR2 is FYNNEI. The CDR3 starts with the cysteine, ends with the phenylalanine, and has 15 residues. This entry keeps only the CDR3 DNA: 45 bases, framed from base 1. Each collaborating institution followed its own protocols to collect whole blood in K2EDTA tubes. For TCRbeta analysis, collaborator samples were shipped as frozen whole blood, as isolated PBMCs, or as DNA extracted from either sample type. The research as a whole found: The amount of clinical and demographic metadata varied by source and participant and was provided uncurated.

TCRbeta CDR3 regions were amplified from genomic DNA by means of the immunoSEQ Assay, a bias-controlled multiplex PCR. In the paper's pipeline: The number of nucleated cells in each sample was estimated from the amplification of reference gene primers within the assay. To quantify the absolute abundance of each unique TCRbeta CDR3 rearrangement, sequence reads were collapsed and filtered. For each sample, productive Simpson clonality was calculated by taking the square root of Simpson's diversity index across productive rearrangements. Held by TCRdb, this immuneACCESS table contains in-frame sequences only and omits some clones. Under half of the omission traces to an unresolved V gene where checked; the cause of the rest is unknown. V and J calls and clone size are copied from that table; D and trimming were computed from the DNA. The sample table lists around 97,000 clones, approximately 86% of them with a count of one. About 3% of the sample is in the top ten clones.

Sequenced sample: peripheral blood. The sequence came from a human donor in a cohort sampled during active COVID-19. The rearranged segments are TRBV2 and TRBJ2-5; TRBD2 is perhaps the D gene, given 6 matching bases. CDR3 sequence: CASSAGGGAQETQYF. The DNA sequence is as follows: TGTGCCAGCAGTGCTGGTGGAGGGGCCCAAGAGACCCAGTACTTC.